This T cell receptor (beta chain) was captured in a study of T cells in Graves' hyperthyroidism and ophthalmopathy. Duration under 3 months, a NOSPECS grade of at least 4, and a Clinical Activity Score of at least 3 characterized the ophthalmopathy patients. Using RNA transcripts as the source, TCR beta CDR3 regions were amplified. The HTBI primer set served for first-round RT-PCR of the TCR CDR3. TCRdb independently ran MiXCR on the multiplex PCR reads; one entry per CDR3 protein. The sample consists of 600,000 to 650,000 distinct CDR3 sequences, 20% to 25% of them appearing once. Regarding the study as a whole: Blood also contained most expanded thyroid clonotypes above 0.001.

This clonotype was observed a few times. What it binds is not known. The sample taken for sequencing was blood. The TCR comes from a man under 40 with Graves' ophthalmopathy.

CDR3 nucleotide sequence: TGTGCCAGCAGTGGGAGCAGGGGTGAAAAACTGTTTTTT. It specifies CASSGSRGEKLFF. The chain recombines TRBV27 with TRBJ1-4; maybe TRBD1 (6 bases). Germline CDR1 is MNHEY and CDR2 is SMNVEV (reference sequence). With 5 bases removed from V and 7 bases from J, the gap between germline ends came to 11 bases. The CDR3 is 13 amino acids.